These T cell receptor beta chains were read from a single sample in a study of CD8 T cell repertoires and HIV-1 epitope variants. These receptors have no known antigen. Repertoires were generated with immunoSEQ multiplex PCR, while TCRdb's copy carries only in-frame clones and drops some. Altogether around 4,400 clones are present, nearly 70% being singletons, with the ten largest covering about half. Sequenced sample: cultured CD8+ T cells derived from PBMCs. These receptors were obtained from a male donor with HIV. Both conserved end residues are part of each CDR3. Each record gives: V gene, D gene, clone size, J gene, CDR3 protein, CDR3 DNA. The D gene is left open where the match is weak. The size field is filled for only some rows; it gives once, few, many or a size class.

V gene: TRBV5-3; D gene: TRBD1; clone size: -; J gene: TRBJ2-6; CDR3 protein: CARATGDHTGANVLTF; CDR3 DNA: TGTGCCAGGGCGACAGGGGACCACACTGGGGCCAACGTCCTGACTTTC
V gene: TRBV9; D gene: TRBD1; clone size: -; J gene: TRBJ2-2; CDR3 protein: CASSETGDTGELFF; CDR3 DNA: TGTGCCAGCAGCGAAACAGGGGATACCGGGGAGCTGTTTTTT
V gene: TRBV7-7; D gene: TRBD1; clone size: -; J gene: TRBJ2-2; CDR3 protein: CASSLDRPNTGELFF; CDR3 DNA: TGTGCCAGCAGCCTGGACAGGCCGAACACCGGGGAGCTGTTTTTT
V gene: TRBV9; D gene: TRBD2; clone size: few; J gene: TRBJ2-3; CDR3 protein: CASSASGTSQTDTQYF; CDR3 DNA: TGTGCCAGCAGCGCCTCCGGGACTAGTCAAACAGATACGCAGTATTTT
V gene: TRBV7-6; D gene: TRBD2; clone size: -; J gene: TRBJ2-7; CDR3 protein: CASSRGASGGDTYEQYF; CDR3 DNA: TGTGCCAGCAGCCGCGGCGCTAGCGGGGGGGATACCTACGAGCAGTACTTC
V gene: TRBV5-6; D gene: TRBD1; clone size: -; J gene: TRBJ1-2; CDR3 protein: CASSLGGTGGTYTF; CDR3 DNA: TGTGCCAGCAGCTTGGGCGGGACAGGGGGAACCTACACCTTC
V gene: TRBV5-1; D gene: -; clone size: -; J gene: TRBJ2-6; CDR3 protein: CASSLEAATGANVLTF; CDR3 DNA: TGCGCCAGCAGCTTGGAGGCTGCAACTGGGGCCAACGTCCTGACTTTC
V gene: TRBV6-6; D gene: -; clone size: -; J gene: TRBJ1-1; CDR3 protein: CASSYLDMNTEAFF; CDR3 DNA: TGTGCCAGCAGTTACTTGGATATGAACACTGAAGCTTTCTTT
V gene: TRBV19; D gene: -; clone size: -; J gene: TRBJ1-2; CDR3 protein: CASSIEEVGGYTF; CDR3 DNA: TGTGCCAGTAGTATCGAGGAGGTGGGCGGCTACACCTTC
V gene: TRBV7-2; D gene: -; clone size: -; J gene: TRBJ1-1; CDR3 protein: CASSLALGTLNTEAFF; CDR3 DNA: TGTGCCAGCAGCTTAGCCCTCGGGACACTGAACACTGAAGCTTTCTTT
V gene: TRBV5-1; D gene: TRBD2; clone size: -; J gene: TRBJ2-2; CDR3 protein: CASSLAVGGGTSRFGELFF; CDR3 DNA: TGCGCCAGCAGCTTGGCCGTCGGCGGGGGGACGAGTAGATTCGGGGAGCTGTTTTTT
V gene: TRBV30; D gene: -; clone size: few; J gene: TRBJ1-5; CDR3 protein: CAWRESWVSNQPQHF; CDR3 DNA: TGTGCCTGGAGGGAGTCTTGGGTGAGCAATCAGCCCCAGCATTTT
V gene: TRBV28; D gene: -; clone size: -; J gene: TRBJ1-4; CDR3 protein: CASTSRAGMSEKLFF; CDR3 DNA: TGTGCCAGCACCTCAAGGGCAGGGATGAGTGAAAAACTGTTTTTT
V gene: TRBV11-2; D gene: -; clone size: -; J gene: TRBJ1-1; CDR3 protein: CASSLAQGEAFF; CDR3 DNA: TGTGCCAGCAGCTTAGCACAGGGTGAAGCTTTCTTT
V gene: TRBV10-3; D gene: TRBD1; clone size: -; J gene: TRBJ1-2; CDR3 protein: CAISGSGTGNGYTF; CDR3 DNA: TGTGCCATCAGTGGATCCGGGACAGGGAACGGCTACACCTTC
V gene: TRBV16; D gene: -; clone size: -; J gene: TRBJ2-7; CDR3 protein: CASSQSGVVMSYEQYF; CDR3 DNA: TGTGCCAGCAGCCAATCCGGGGTGGTGATGTCCTACGAGCAGTACTTC
V gene: TRBV6-6; D gene: TRBD2; clone size: few; J gene: TRBJ2-5; CDR3 protein: CASSRALGEGRETQYF; CDR3 DNA: TGTGCCAGCAGCCGAGCTTTGGGGGAGGGCCGTGAGACCCAGTACTTC
V gene: TRBV27; D gene: -; clone size: -; J gene: TRBJ2-7; CDR3 protein: CASSSYRGDQSSYEQYF; CDR3 DNA: TGTGCCAGCAGTTCCTACCGCGGCGACCAGAGCTCCTACGAGCAGTACTTC
V gene: TRBV9; D gene: TRBD1; clone size: few; J gene: TRBJ1-4; CDR3 protein: CASSATGTGNEKLFF; CDR3 DNA: TGTGCCAGCAGCGCGACCGGGACAGGGAATGAAAAACTGTTTTTT
V gene: TRBV7-8; D gene: TRBD2; clone size: -; J gene: TRBJ2-5; CDR3 protein: CASSSSGGSTETQYF; CDR3 DNA: TGTGCCAGCAGCTCTAGTGGCGGGAGTACAGAGACCCAGTACTTC
V gene: TRBV7-1; D gene: -; clone size: -; J gene: TRBJ2-7; CDR3 protein: CASSLRAGEQYF; CDR3 DNA: TGTGCCAGCAGCTTACGAGCGGGCGAGCAGTACTTC
V gene: TRBV19; D gene: -; clone size: few; J gene: TRBJ1-1; CDR3 protein: CASSISTHTEAFF; CDR3 DNA: TGTGCCAGTAGTATATCGACACACACTGAAGCTTTCTTT
V gene: TRBV5-1; D gene: -; clone size: -; J gene: TRBJ2-1; CDR3 protein: CASSLGETYNEQFF; CDR3 DNA: TGCGCCAGCAGCTTGGGAGAAACCTACAATGAGCAGTTCTTC
V gene: TRBV7-8; D gene: -; clone size: -; J gene: TRBJ2-6; CDR3 protein: CASSAEDKAGANVLTF; CDR3 DNA: TGTGCCAGCAGTGCCGAAGACAAGGCTGGGGCCAACGTCCTGACTTTC
V gene: TRBV7-2; D gene: -; clone size: -; J gene: TRBJ2-7; CDR3 protein: CASTPPAWTYEQYF; CDR3 DNA: TGTGCCAGCACTCCCCCCGCTTGGACCTACGAGCAGTACTTC
V gene: TRBV9; D gene: -; clone size: -; J gene: TRBJ2-2; CDR3 protein: CASSVDLTGELFF; CDR3 DNA: TGTGCCAGCAGCGTAGACCTCACCGGGGAGCTGTTTTTT
V gene: TRBV5-6; D gene: -; clone size: few; J gene: TRBJ2-7; CDR3 protein: CASSSDRSYEQYF; CDR3 DNA: TGTGCCAGCAGCAGCGACAGGAGTTACGAGCAGTACTTC
V gene: TRBV7-6; D gene: TRBD2; clone size: -; J gene: TRBJ2-7; CDR3 protein: CASSAWGEGYEQYF; CDR3 DNA: TGTGCCAGCAGCGCTTGGGGGGAGGGATACGAGCAGTACTTC
V gene: TRBV4-3; D gene: -; clone size: -; J gene: TRBJ1-1; CDR3 protein: CASSQDDEHLNTEAFF; CDR3 DNA: TGCGCCAGCAGCCAAGATGATGAACACCTGAACACTGAAGCTTTCTTT
V gene: TRBV28; D gene: -; clone size: few; J gene: TRBJ2-7; CDR3 protein: CASSLLPRYEQYF; CDR3 DNA: TGTGCCAGCAGTTTACTGCCCAGGTACGAGCAGTACTTC
V gene: TRBV15; D gene: -; clone size: -; J gene: TRBJ2-2; CDR3 protein: CATSGTVNTGELFF; CDR3 DNA: TGTGCCACCTCCGGGACGGTGAACACCGGGGAGCTGTTTTTT
V gene: TRBV7-6; D gene: -; clone size: few; J gene: TRBJ1-2; CDR3 protein: CASSEGVGDGYTF; CDR3 DNA: TGTGCCAGCAGCGAAGGGGTTGGGGATGGCTACACCTTC
V gene: TRBV27; D gene: TRBD2; clone size: -; J gene: TRBJ2-7; CDR3 protein: CASRWKASGDYEQYF; CDR3 DNA: TGTGCCAGCAGGTGGAAAGCTAGCGGAGACTACGAGCAGTACTTC
V gene: TRBV5-6; D gene: -; clone size: -; J gene: TRBJ2-3; CDR3 protein: CASSFGDTQYF; CDR3 DNA: TGTGCCAGCAGCTTTGGGGATACGCAGTATTTT
V gene: TRBV6-6; D gene: -; clone size: few; J gene: TRBJ2-1; CDR3 protein: CASSSPTIYNEQFF; CDR3 DNA: TGTGCCAGCAGTTCCCCGACTATTTACAATGAGCAGTTCTTC
V gene: TRBV19; D gene: -; clone size: once; J gene: TRBJ1-1; CDR3 protein: CASSIVTNTEAFF; CDR3 DNA: TGTGCCAGTAGTATAGTTACGAACACTGAAGCTTTCTTT
V gene: TRBV9; D gene: TRBD2; clone size: -; J gene: TRBJ2-1; CDR3 protein: CASSVGPAGAYNEQFF; CDR3 DNA: TGTGCCAGCAGCGTAGGCCCAGCGGGGGCCTACAATGAGCAGTTCTTC
V gene: TRBV6-5; D gene: -; clone size: -; J gene: TRBJ2-2; CDR3 protein: CASSDKGETGELFF; CDR3 DNA: TGTGCCAGCAGTGACAAGGGGGAGACCGGGGAGCTGTTTTTT
V gene: TRBV9; D gene: TRBD1; clone size: -; J gene: TRBJ1-1; CDR3 protein: CASSGDHRGMNTEAFF; CDR3 DNA: TGTGCCAGCAGCGGGGACCACAGGGGGATGAACACTGAAGCTTTCTTT
V gene: TRBV29-1; D gene: -; clone size: -; J gene: TRBJ2-7; CDR3 protein: CSVGPDGGYEQYF; CDR3 DNA: TGCAGCGTCGGACCTGATGGGGGGTACGAGCAGTACTTC
V gene: TRBV6-5; D gene: -; clone size: -; J gene: TRBJ2-7; CDR3 protein: CASSYSKGGGEQYF; CDR3 DNA: TGTGCCAGCAGTTACTCGAAGGGGGGGGGAGAGCAGTACTTC
V gene: TRBV11-1; D gene: -; clone size: -; J gene: TRBJ2-1; CDR3 protein: CASSLAGLSGVQFF; CDR3 DNA: TGTGCCAGCAGCTTAGCGGGGCTCTCGGGGGTGCAGTTCTTC
V gene: TRBV28; D gene: -; clone size: once; J gene: TRBJ2-1; CDR3 protein: CASHWGEADNEQFF; CDR3 DNA: TGTGCCAGCCACTGGGGGGAGGCGGACAATGAGCAGTTCTTC
V gene: TRBV6-5; D gene: -; clone size: -; J gene: TRBJ2-7; CDR3 protein: CASSQGSTYEQYF; CDR3 DNA: TGTGCCAGCAGTCAGGGTTCAACCTACGAGCAGTACTTC
V gene: TRBV9; D gene: TRBD2; clone size: -; J gene: TRBJ2-3; CDR3 protein: CASSVGWAGGEGTDTQYF; CDR3 DNA: TGTGCCAGCAGCGTAGGTTGGGCGGGAGGAGAAGGCACAGATACGCAGTATTTT
V gene: TRBV9; D gene: -; clone size: -; J gene: TRBJ1-5; CDR3 protein: CASSVGTSPHQPQHF; CDR3 DNA: TGTGCCAGCAGCGTCGGGACTTCTCCTCATCAGCCCCAGCATTTT
V gene: TRBV7-2; D gene: -; clone size: few; J gene: TRBJ2-7; CDR3 protein: CASSPRSGRWDEQYF; CDR3 DNA: TGTGCCAGCAGCCCCCGATCGGGGCGGTGGGACGAGCAGTACTTC
V gene: TRBV29-1; D gene: -; clone size: -; J gene: TRBJ2-3; CDR3 protein: CSVVGQGSQYF; CDR3 DNA: TGCAGCGTTGTCGGGCAGGGGTCGCAGTATTTT
V gene: TRBV19; D gene: TRBD1; clone size: -; J gene: TRBJ2-5; CDR3 protein: CASSDLRDRGATQYF; CDR3 DNA: TGTGCCAGTTCAGACCTAAGGGACAGGGGCGCGACCCAGTACTTC
V gene: TRBV15; D gene: TRBD1; clone size: -; J gene: TRBJ1-4; CDR3 protein: CATSRGGQGGEKLFF; CDR3 DNA: TGTGCCACCAGCAGAGGAGGACAGGGGGGTGAAAAACTGTTTTTT
V gene: TRBV27; D gene: -; clone size: -; J gene: TRBJ2-2; CDR3 protein: CASSFTSLTGELFF; CDR3 DNA: TGTGCCAGCAGTTTCACCTCGTTAACCGGGGAGCTGTTTTTT
V gene: TRBV7-9; D gene: TRBD1; clone size: -; J gene: TRBJ1-4; CDR3 protein: CASSVFTGGDEKLFF; CDR3 DNA: TGTGCCAGCAGCGTATTTACAGGGGGCGATGAAAAACTGTTTTTT
V gene: TRBV5-8; D gene: -; clone size: few; J gene: TRBJ2-7; CDR3 protein: CASSSQSPSSYEQYF; CDR3 DNA: TGTGCCAGCAGTTCACAGAGCCCCAGCTCCTACGAGCAGTACTTC
V gene: TRBV27; D gene: -; clone size: -; J gene: TRBJ2-7; CDR3 protein: CASSPDTSSYEQYF; CDR3 DNA: TGTGCCAGCAGTCCGGACACCTCCTCCTACGAGCAGTACTTC